One and the same sample provided the 32 T cell receptor beta chains below, sequenced in a study of blood T cell repertoires in COVID-19 (dated by TCRdb to 2019 to 2021). Library creation used the immunoSEQ multiplex PCR assay. The source is immuneACCESS, and TCRdb retained only in-frame sequences with V and J called. Part of the clones is not carried over; for the studies checked, unresolved V genes explain less than half of this, and the remainder is unexplained. The sample table records 70,000 to 75,000 clones; about 82% of these occur just once. 1.8% of the sample is held by the ten biggest clonotypes. The specimen sequenced was peripheral blood. These receptors were collected from a woman aged 60-75 years with acute or convalescent COVID-19.

The V call is TRBV30, the J call TRBJ2-5; 13 positions match TRBD2. In germline, CDR1 is GTSNPN, CDR2 SVGIG (reference sequence). V dropped 7 bases and J dropped 5; count of bases not matched to a gene: 10. The CDR3 extends over 15 amino acids. Written as DNA, the CDR3 is TGTGCCTTTAAAACTAGCGGGAGGGGATCGGAGACCCAGTACTTC. It yields the protein CAFKTSGRGSETQYF.

This chain connects TRBV5-1 to TRBJ1-2, with 12 bases matching TRBD1. CDR1 and CDR2 from the germline V gene are SGHRS and YFSETQ. The CDR3 spans 15 residues. V shed 4 bases, J shed 8 bases, and the junction held 9 bases outside the gene matches. CDR3 sequence: CASSLSGTGGWGYTF. The CDR3 coding sequence is TGCGCCAGCAGCCTCTCCGGGACAGGGGGCTGGGGCTACACCTTC.

This chain links TRBV9 with TRBJ2-2; the D gene is possibly TRBD2 (6 bases). Trimming pared 0 bases from V and 7 bases from J, leaving 25 bases between. Per germline, CDR1 SGDLS and CDR2 YYNGEE. The CDR3 extends over 19 amino acids. Here the CDR3 reads CASSVGIPRGRERDGELFF. Here the CDR3 DNA reads TGTGCCAGCAGCGTAGGTATCCCCAGAGGGCGGGAACGGGACGGGGAGCTGTTTTTT. Using reference TRBV9 and TRBJ2-2 for the parts outside the CDR3, the full variable domain is DSGVTQTPKHLITATGQRVTLRCSPRSGDLSVYWYQQSLDQGLQFLIQYYNGEERAKGNILERFSAQQFPDLHSELNLSSLELGDSALYFCASSVGIPRGRERDGELFFGEGSRLTVL.

This clone appeared a few times. The rearrangement uses TRBV3-1 (or the pseudogene TRBV3-2) and TRBJ2-3, with 11 bases fitting TRBD2. V shed 0 bases and J 2 bases; nucleotides not matched to a gene: 4. The CDR3 length is 17 residues. From germline, CDR1 is LGHDT and CDR2 YNNKEL (reference sequence). The CDR3 sequence is CASSQDNSGGATDTQYF. The CDR3, as DNA: TGTGCCAGCAGCCAAGATAATAGCGGGGGGGCCACAGATACGCAGTATTTT.

This chain links TRBV5-1 with TRBJ2-3, with a weak D call TRBD2 (5 bases). CDR1 and CDR2 (germline): SGHRS, YFSETQ. Trimming took off 1 base at V and 6 bases at J, with 12 bases between the two ends. The CDR3 contains 14 residues. The CDR3 sequence: CASSLQLGGDTQYF. The CDR3 DNA is TGCGCCAGCAGCTTGCAGCTAGGCGGGGATACGCAGTATTTT.

The V gene is TRBV4-1, the J gene TRBJ1-2; D remains unclear. Germline V gene sequence: CDR1 MGHRA, CDR2 YSYEKL. The germline V and J ends were trimmed by 3 bases and 8 bases, with 22 bases remaining between them. The CDR3 covers 16 residues. Here the CDR3 reads CASSQVLGVGSYGYTF. The DNA of the CDR3 is TGCGCCAGCAGCCAGGTCCTCGGGGTCGGTTCATACGGCTACACCTTC.

The rearrangement uses TRBV5-6 and TRBJ1-5; 8 bases map to TRBD1. The germline V gene has CDR1 SGHDT and CDR2 YYEEEE. This CDR3 contains 15 residues. Trimming at V came to 2 bases and at J to 3 bases, leaving 4 bases not matched to a gene. The CDR3 region is CASSLSGQVNQPQHF. The CDR3 DNA follows: TGTGCCAGCAGCTTATCGGGACAGGTCAATCAGCCCCAGCATTTT.

The chain uses TRBV7-8 and TRBJ1-2; D remains ambiguous. CDR3 length: 12 residues. The ends were cut back, 4 bases at V and 4 bases at J, with 7 bases in the middle. Germline CDR1 reads SGHVS; CDR2 reads FQNEAQ. The CDR3 bases are TGTGCCAGCAGCTCGCTCAGCTATGGCTACACCTTC. This translates into CASSSLSYGYTF.

The chain uses TRBV6-6 and TRBJ1-2; 9 bases agree with TRBD1. This CDR3 comprises 14 residues. The V and J ends lost 2 bases and 4 bases, in that order; junction bases with no gene match: 2. Germline V gene data show CDR1 as MNHNY and CDR2 as SVGAGI (reference sequence). This CDR3 is CASSYLTGGYGYTF. CDR3 nucleotide sequence: TGTGCCAGCAGTTACCTGACAGGGGGCTATGGCTACACCTTC.

V and J are TRBV28 and TRBJ1-1; D unclear. The CDR3 loop spans 13 amino acids. V shed 6 bases and J shed 8 bases, with 16 bases lying between them. Germline loops: CDR1 MDHEN, CDR2 SYDVKM. This chain's CDR3 is CASSKTGDWEAFF. In DNA form, the CDR3 reads TGTGCCAGCAGCAAAACGGGAGACTGGGAAGCTTTCTTT.

The chain joins TRBV5-1 to TRBJ1-3; no clear D. Germline V lookup: CDR1 SGHRS, CDR2 YFSETQ. Trimming removed 5 bases at V and 0 bases at J, with 9 bases between. This CDR3 comprises 14 residues. The CDR3 nucleotides are TGCGCCAGCAGTATGGGGAGCTCTGGAAACACCATATATTTT. It is translated as CASSMGSSGNTIYF. Full variable domain (outside the CDR3, taken from reference TRBV5-1 and TRBJ1-3): KAGVTQTPRYLIKTRGQQVTLSCSPISGHRSVSWYQQTPGQGLQFLFEYFSETQRNKGNFPGRFSGRQFSNSRSEMNVSTLELGDSALYLCASSMGSSGNTIYFGEGSWLTVV.

The rearrangement uses TRBV3-1 (or the pseudogene TRBV3-2) and TRBJ1-4; D may be TRBD1 (6 bases). The CDR3 spans 15 residues. V dropped 3 bases and J dropped 8 bases, with 16 bases sitting between them. CDR1 and CDR2 from the germline V gene are LGHDT and YNNKEL (reference sequence). The CDR3 nucleotides are TGTGCCAGCAGCCATTTACGGGGGGCTGAAGAAAAACTGTTTTTT. Translating gives CASSHLRGAEEKLFF.

V and J are TRBV19 and TRBJ1-4; 7 bases agree with TRBD1. The V segment lost 5 bases and the J segment 5 bases; nucleotides outside the gene matches: 8. The CDR3 extends over 15 amino acids. Germline CDR1 and CDR2: LNHDA and SQIVND (reference sequence). CDR3 residues: CASSSHSGGNEKLFF. The CDR3 coding sequence is TGTGCCAGTAGTTCGCACTCAGGGGGGAATGAAAAACTGTTTTTT.

The chain uses TRBV2 and TRBJ1-5; no reliable D call. Germline CDR1 and CDR2: SNHLY and FYNNEI. The germline V and J ends were trimmed by 5 bases and 4 bases, with 12 bases remaining between them. This CDR3 contains 14 residues. CDR3 in amino acids: CASSLRVLNQPQHF. In DNA, the CDR3 is TGTGCCAGCAGTCTTCGGGTTCTGAATCAGCCCCAGCATTTT.

The chain employs TRBV28 and TRBJ1-2, with TRBD1 identical over 9 bases. CDR3 length: 12 residues. The ends lost 6 bases at V and 7 bases at J; junction bases unmatched: 3. The germline V gene has CDR1 MDHEN and CDR2 SYDVKM. CDR3 DNA: TGTGCCAGCAGACCGACAGGGGGTGGCTACACCTTC. Its translation is CASRPTGGGYTF.

V is TRBV6-1 and J is TRBJ1-1; D unclear. CDR3 length: 14 residues. From germline, CDR1 is MNHNS and CDR2 SASEGT. The V and J ends lost 1 base and 0 bases respectively, with 6 bases between them. The CDR3 region is CASSEGHLNTEAFF. DNA of the CDR3: TGTGCCAGCAGTGAAGGGCACCTGAACACTGAAGCTTTCTTT.

This clone has only one observation. The genes are TRBV5-6 and TRBJ1-2; D remains unclear. CDR1 and CDR2 (germline): SGHDT, YYEEEE. Between the trimmed V and J ends, which lost 4 bases and 0 bases, there was a span of 16 bases. CDR3 length equals 16 residues. DNA for the CDR3: TGTGCCAGCAGCAGATACGGGAGCCTCGCTAACTATGGCTACACCTTC. This translates into CASSRYGSLANYGYTF.

V is TRBV19 and J is TRBJ1-3; D gene uncertain. The CDR3 has 14 residues. Germline V gives CDR1 LNHDA, CDR2 SQIVND (reference sequence). Trimming pared 1 base from V and 0 bases from J, leaving 4 bases between. The CDR3 spells CASSIASSGNTIYF. The DNA of the CDR3 is TGTGCCAGTAGTATAGCCAGCTCTGGAAACACCATATATTTT.

This clone was seen a handful of times. In DNA, the CDR3 is TGTGCCAGCAGCTTAGACAGGCTGTACAATGAGCAGTTCTTC. It specifies CASSLDRLYNEQFF. The chain is built from TRBV11-2 and TRBJ2-1; no clear D gene. The V gene's germline CDR1 is SGHAT and CDR2 FQNNGV. The ends were cut back, 0 bases at V and 4 bases at J, with 7 bases in the middle. The CDR3 is 14 amino acids.

This clone was recorded a few times. This chain joins TRBV5-1 and TRBJ2-7; TRBD1 matches 10 bases. V dropped 6 bases and J dropped 2; count of bases not matched to a gene: 8. Germline V CDR1 and CDR2: SGHRS, YFSETQ. The CDR3 covers 15 residues. The CDR3 protein is CASTLQGTGAYEQYF. CDR3 DNA: TGCGCCAGCACCTTACAAGGGACAGGGGCCTACGAGCAGTACTTC.

As DNA, the CDR3 is TGTGCCAGCAGCTTAGGTTGGGACAGGGGTCCTTCTAATGAAAAACTGTTTTTT. This codes for CASSLGWDRGPSNEKLFF. The rearrangement uses TRBV7-8 and TRBJ1-4; 10 bases are shared with TRBD1. CDR3 length: 18 amino acids. Trimming at V came to 1 base and at J to 3 bases, leaving 8 bases not matched to a gene. Germline V gives CDR1 SGHVS, CDR2 FQNEAQ.

The DNA for the CDR3 is TGTGCCAGCAGGAGAGGGGGCGTAGACTATGGCTACACCTTC. Protein: CASRRGGVDYGYTF. The chain is built from TRBV2 and TRBJ1-2; 7 bases fit TRBD1. Germline CDR1 is SNHLY and CDR2 is FYNNEI. V trimming: 6 bases; J trimming: 3 bases; junction bases outside the gene matches: 7. The length of the CDR3 is 14 residues.

V is TRBV6-2 or TRBV6-3 and J is TRBJ2-7; D ambiguous. CDR3 size: 13 residues. Germline V lookup: CDR1 MNHEY, CDR2 SVGEGT. Trimming stripped 0 bases from V and 1 base from J, with 4 bases between. The CDR3 sequence is CASSYSSSYEQYF. DNA of the CDR3: TGTGCCAGCAGTTACTCGAGTTCCTACGAGCAGTACTTC.

V and J are TRBV6-5 and TRBJ2-4; TRBD1 is a possible D gene (5 bases). In germline, CDR1 is MNHEY, CDR2 SVGAGI. The V end was cut by 0 bases, the J end by 11 bases, with 11 bases between. The CDR3 covers 13 residues. Here the CDR3 reads CASSYSGAGVQYF. CDR3 DNA sequence: TGTGCCAGCAGTTACTCTGGGGCTGGGGTTCAGTACTTC.

This rearrangement joins TRBV7-3 to TRBJ2-1; weak D call: TRBD2 (6 bases). Germline V lookup: CDR1 SGHTA, CDR2 FQGTGA. V shed 5 bases and J shed 3 bases, with 17 bases lying between them. The CDR3 sequence is 16 residues long. The CDR3 DNA follows: TGTGCCAGCAGCCCCGGGGAGCGGGCCTTCTACAATGAGCAGTTCTTC. It encodes CASSPGERAFYNEQFF.

The genes are TRBV2 and TRBJ2-5, with 9 bases aligning to TRBD2. The CDR3 is 15 residues long. V trimming: 6 bases; J trimming: 3 bases; junction bases outside the gene matches: 8. CDR1 and CDR2 (germline): SNHLY, FYNNEI. DNA for the CDR3: TGTGCCAGCAGCTCCAGCGGGGGGTTCAAAGAGACCCAGTACTTC. Amino acid sequence: CASSSSGGFKETQYF.

The chain recombines TRBV7-8 with TRBJ1-1; D is unresolved. The CDR3 runs to 15 residues. Per germline, CDR1 SGHVS and CDR2 FQNEAQ. Trimming removed 5 bases at V and 2 bases at J, with 15 bases between. CDR3 in DNA: TGTGCCAGCAGCCTCCCGACGGGAGTCAACACTGAAGCTTTCTTT. It translates to CASSLPTGVNTEAFF.

V and J are TRBV28 and TRBJ1-1, with a possible D match to TRBD1 (5 bases). The ends were cut back, 6 bases at V and 1 base at J, with 18 bases in the middle. Germline CDR1 reads MDHEN; CDR2 reads SYDVKM. This CDR3 has 16 amino acids. CDR3 sequence reads: CASSSGTSFGNTEAFF. The CDR3, as DNA: TGTGCCAGCAGCAGCGGGACCTCGTTTGGGAACACTGAAGCTTTCTTT.

J is TRBJ1-1 and V is TRBV28; 10 bases agree with TRBD1. Trimming removed 7 bases from V and 3 bases from J; junction bases left unmatched: 5. The CDR3 is made up of 14 amino acids. Germline values: CDR1 MDHEN, CDR2 SYDVKM. In DNA form, the CDR3 reads TGTGCCAGCAACCTCGGGACAGGGGACACTGAAGCTTTCTTT. Protein product: CASNLGTGDTEAFF.

This sequence joins TRBV4-1 and TRBJ1-4; TRBD1 matches 9 bases. Germline lookup yields CDR1 MGHRA and CDR2 YSYEKL. V shed 1 base, J shed 4 bases, and the junction held 13 bases outside the gene matches. This CDR3 comprises 19 residues. The CDR3 DNA sequence: TGCGCCAGCAGCCAAGGCGGGACAGGGTACCCCCGATTTAATGAAAAACTGTTTTTT. Protein: CASSQGGTGYPRFNEKLFF.

The chain recombines TRBV6-5 with TRBJ1-2, with 8 positions matching TRBD1. The CDR3 contains 14 residues. The germline gives CDR1 MNHEY, CDR2 SVGAGI. V dropped 7 bases and J dropped 2; count of bases not matched to a gene: 6. CDR3 residues: CASTPGTGNYGYTF. CDR3 DNA sequence: TGTGCCAGCACCCCGGGGACAGGAAACTATGGCTACACCTTC.

This chain's CDR3 is CASSPGQRNTEAFF. Here the CDR3 DNA reads TGTGCCAGCAGCCCGGGACAGAGAAACACTGAAGCTTTCTTT. The chain couples TRBV7-9 to TRBJ1-1; 7 bases match TRBD1. Germline loops: CDR1 SEHNR, CDR2 FQNEAQ (reference sequence). V shed 5 bases and J 2 bases; nucleotides not matched to a gene: 5. This CDR3 is built from 14 residues.